This T cell receptor beta chain was identified in a study of T cell clusters in autoimmune cytopenias. Overall study results and limits: Comparing secondary cytopenia with chronic lymphocytic leukemia showed no cluster-lack signature, apparently masked by lymphoma repertoire.

Germline assignment: CDR1 SGHKS and CDR2 YYEKEE (reference sequence). The CDR3 runs 13 residues. Concerning this clonotype: What it binds is not known.

TRB amplification used roughly 250 ng of peripheral blood genomic DNA. TRB was amplified by touch-down multiplex PCR, primer pools A and B combined. For each CDR3 protein, TCRdb gives one entry from its re-call of the multiplex PCR reads, without DNA. The sample totals 1,400 to 1,500 distinct CDR3 sequences. These records were also assigned to another study, of T cell repertoires in aging, cancer and after chemotherapy. Per that paper: Pre- and post-chemotherapy samples were paired from chronic lymphocytic leukemia patients treated with fludarabine- or bendamustine-based regimens.

This TCR derives from a human donor with chronic lymphocytic leukemia. The J gene is TRBJ1-1, the V gene TRBV5-5; TCRdb's D gene call, TRBD1, goes unchecked for lack of DNA. The sequenced sample consisted of peripheral blood. The CDR3 loop is CASRTGGNTEAFF. Based on the CDR3 plus reference TRBV5-5 and TRBJ1-1, the full variable domain is DAGVTQSPTHLIKTRGQQVTLRCSPISGHKSVSWYQQVLGQGPQFIFQYYEKEERGRGNFPDRFSARQFPNYSSELNVNALLLGDSALYLCASRTGGNTEAFFGQGTRLTVV.